This paragraph covers one T cell receptor (beta chain) sequence. Its antigen is unidentified. The sample is drawn from a study of shared clonotypes between healthy human individuals. The data were produced by immunoSEQ multiplex PCR, yet TCRdb's version contains in-frame clones alone and is incomplete. The repertoire includes roughly 1,000,000 clones, roughly 74% of them detected once, and approximately 0.5% sits in the top ten. Study-wide points: Non-shared clonotypes were found to have lower generation probabilities than the clonotypes that were shared by all four of the sorted-subset donors. Generally, naive subsets came out with larger estimated richness than memory subsets.

Germline loops: CDR1 SGHRS, CDR2 YFSETQ. The CDR3 sequence is 17 residues long. V was clipped by 4 bases and J by 5 bases, with 22 bases between them. The sequence was obtained from a man younger than 35 in good health. Some clones in this sample may be carry-over from other donors' samples. Source material: memory CD4+ T cells from PBMCs. Subset meaning: CD45RA-negative fraction. The V and J genes are TRBV5-1 and TRBJ2-1, with D possibly matching TRBD1 (6 bases). CDR3 in amino acids: CASSGRIGGWMDNEQFF. CDR3 bases: TGCGCCAGCAGCGGTAGGATAGGGGGATGGATGGACAATGAGCAGTTCTTC.